The 22 T cell receptor beta chains presented below share a single source sample, sequenced in a study of T cell responses to AZD1222 COVID-19 vaccine. The assay was immunoSEQ multiplex PCR, and TCRdb's table has in-frame clones only and misses some. The repertoire holds over 150,000 clones, with about nine tenths as singletons. This sample comprised peripheral blood, obtained on day 0 of AZD1222 vaccination. The receptors come from an adult in good health.

V usage is TRBV27 and J usage is TRBJ2-3, with D perhaps matching TRBD2 (5 bases). Germline CDR1 MNHEY, CDR2 SMNVEV (reference sequence). This CDR3 spans 14 amino acids. Trimming stripped 6 bases from V and 3 bases from J, with 13 bases between. CDR3 sequence: CASRRTGKTDTQYF. For the CDR3, the DNA is TGTGCCAGCAGGAGGACTGGCAAGACAGATACGCAGTATTTT.

This chain connects TRBV11-2 to TRBJ2-7; D tentatively fits TRBD1 or TRBD2 (5 bases each). V was trimmed by 4 bases and J by 9 bases, leaving 16 bases between them. CDR3 length: 13 amino acids. CDR1 SGHAT and CDR2 FQNNGV come from the germline V gene. In nucleotides, the CDR3 is TGTGCCAGCAGCTCTCCCCGGGACCAAGGGCAGTACTTC. Translating it yields CASSSPRDQGQYF.

This chain connects TRBV4-3 to TRBJ1-1; D is undetermined. The CDR3 sequence is 16 residues long. Trimming shortened V by 0 bases and J by 0 bases, and 11 bases separated the two germline ends. CDR1 and CDR2 from the germline V gene are LGHNA and YSLEER. CDR3 sequence: CASSQEWQSMNTEAFF. DNA for the CDR3: TGCGCCAGCAGCCAAGAATGGCAGAGCATGAACACTGAAGCTTTCTTT.

This clone was seen once. The chain has TRBV7-3 and TRBJ1-2, with 9 bases fitting TRBD1. The CDR3 spans 19 residues. Germline trimming cut 1 base from V and 3 bases from J; bases unmatched to any gene: 15. CDR1 SGHTA and CDR2 FQGTGA come from the germline V gene. The CDR3 protein is CASSLKVRYRGRSHYGYTF. The CDR3 DNA is TGTGCCAGCAGCTTAAAGGTTCGGTACAGGGGGCGATCCCACTATGGCTACACCTTC.

The chain couples TRBV4-3 to TRBJ1-1; weak D call: TRBD1 (5 bases). The V gene lost 1 base and the J gene lost 4 bases, with 7 bases spanning the gap. The CDR3 extends over 13 amino acids. CDR1 is LGHNA, CDR2 YSLEER, per germline. This chain's CDR3 is CASSQGGVTEAFF. The DNA of the CDR3 is TGCGCCAGCAGCCAAGGGGGGGTCACTGAAGCTTTCTTT.

This chain connects TRBV28 to TRBJ2-5, with 9 bases that match TRBD2. The CDR3 runs 16 residues. Germline assignment: CDR1 MDHEN and CDR2 SYDVKM. J lost 5 bases, V lost 5 bases, and 12 bases had no gene match. The CDR3 DNA reads as TGTGCCAGCAGTGCCCTTGGCGGGGGGGCCTGGGAGACCCAGTACTTC. This encodes CASSALGGGAWETQYF.

As DNA, the CDR3 is TGTGCCAGCAGTGAAGGGACAGGGGGCTGGGAAGGAACTAATGAAAAACTGTTTTTT. Its translation: CASSEGTGGWEGTNEKLFF. J is TRBJ1-4 and V is TRBV6-1; TRBD1 aligns across 11 bases. V dropped 1 base and J dropped 1; count of bases not matched to a gene: 8. Germline V gene sequence: CDR1 MNHNS, CDR2 SASEGT. This CDR3 region has 19 residues.

J is TRBJ1-1 and V is TRBV10-3, with D tentatively TRBD1 (5 bases). Trimming pared 3 bases from V and 5 bases from J, leaving 10 bases between. Germline CDR1 reads ENHRY; CDR2 reads SYGVKD. This CDR3 region has 13 residues. DNA of the CDR3: TGTGCCATCAGTGACCAGGGCGAAACTGAAGCTTTCTTT. Translating gives CAISDQGETEAFF.

This chain joins TRBV3-1 (or the pseudogene TRBV3-2) and TRBJ1-2; D possibly corresponds to TRBD1 (5 bases). Trimming removed 1 base at V and 4 bases at J, with 19 bases between. CDR1 and CDR2 from the germline V gene are LGHDT and YNNKEL (reference sequence). The CDR3 runs to 17 residues. CDR3: CASSQGEYRGLSYGYTF. CDR3 nucleotide sequence: TGTGCCAGCAGCCAAGGAGAATACCGGGGCTTAAGCTATGGCTACACCTTC.

The chain couples TRBV18 to TRBJ1-1; TRBD1 matches 7 bases. This CDR3 has 16 residues. CDR1 and CDR2 from the germline V gene are KGHSH and LQKENI. The trim removed 3 bases at V and 6 bases at J, leaving 13 bases unmatched. The CDR3 nucleotides read TGTGCCAGCTCACCCCTCCAAGACAGGGATGGGGCTGAAGCTTTCTTT. Translating it yields CASSPLQDRDGAEAFF.

This clone was counted a single time. This chain uses TRBV28 with TRBJ2-1, with 7 nucleotides matching TRBD1. The CDR3 is 14 amino acids. CDR1 is MDHEN, CDR2 SYDVKM, per germline. V lost 6 bases to trimming and J lost 4 bases; unmatched junction nucleotides: 6. Here the CDR3 DNA reads TGTGCCAGCAGGGGAACAGGGGTGTACAATGAGCAGTTCTTC. Encoded protein: CASRGTGVYNEQFF. The whole variable domain, remainder taken from reference TRBV28 and TRBJ2-1, is DVKVTQSSRYLVKRTGEKVFLECVQDMDHENMFWYRQDPGLGLRLIYFSYDVKMKEKGDIPEGYSVSREKKERFSLILESASTNQTSMYLCASRGTGVYNEQFFGPGTRLTVL.

The chain recombines TRBV7-2 with TRBJ2-2; a weak D match, TRBD1 (5 bases). CDR1 SGHTA and CDR2 FQGNSA come from the germline V gene. Trimming pared 5 bases from V and 0 bases from J, leaving 19 bases between. The CDR3 totals 18 residues. The CDR3: CASSTSGRVTPNTGELFF. The CDR3 DNA reads as TGTGCCAGCAGCACCTCGGGCAGGGTAACCCCGAACACCGGGGAGCTGTTTTTT.

The rearrangement uses TRBV12-3 or TRBV12-4 and TRBJ1-5; D not certain. Trimming took 6 bases from V and 2 from J, leaving 5 bases between them. This CDR3 spans 12 amino acids. In nucleotides, the CDR3 is TGTGCCAGCAGGCAGGGCAATCAGCCCCAGCATTTT. Its translation is CASRQGNQPQHF.

The rearrangement uses TRBV11-2 and TRBJ2-7; D is uncertain. This CDR3 is 12 amino acids long. The germline CDR1 and CDR2 sequences are SGHAT and FQNNGV. The V gene lost 5 bases and the J gene lost 4 bases, with 9 bases spanning the gap. The CDR3: CASSGYSYEQYF. In DNA, the CDR3 is TGTGCCAGCAGCGGTTACAGTTACGAGCAGTACTTC.

This rearrangement joins TRBV6-5 to TRBJ1-2; 11 positions agree with TRBD1. Trimming took 0 bases from V and 6 from J; bases not matched to a gene: 0. CDR3 length: 14 residues. Germline values: CDR1 MNHEY, CDR2 SVGAGI. The CDR3 bases are TGTGCCAGCAGTTACTCGGACAGGGGGCATGGCTACACCTTC. It encodes CASSYSDRGHGYTF.

The chain employs TRBV4-2 and TRBJ1-6, with 7 bases identical to TRBD1. The V and J ends lost 0 bases and 3 bases, in that order; junction bases with no gene match: 5. Germline values: CDR1 LGHNA, CDR2 YNFKEQ. The CDR3 sequence is 17 residues long. Here the CDR3 DNA reads TGTGCCAGCAGCCAAGAGGGAGGGGGCGGCTATAATTCACCCCTCCACTTT. It yields the protein CASSQEGGGGYNSPLHF.

The chain links TRBV3-1 (or the pseudogene TRBV3-2) to TRBJ2-4; 8 bases are shared with TRBD2. V dropped 6 bases and J dropped 1; count of bases not matched to a gene: 14. The CDR3 contains 18 residues. The germline gives CDR1 LGHDT, CDR2 YNNKEL (reference sequence). The chain's CDR3 is CASRDPHGGGSAKNIQYF. As DNA, the CDR3 is TGTGCCAGCAGAGACCCTCACGGGGGGGGTTCTGCCAAAAACATTCAGTACTTC.

A note on this clone: The same CDR3 arises from other DNA sequences in this sample as well. The V call is TRBV7-8, the J call TRBJ2-7, with a tentative D call TRBD1 (6 bases). This CDR3 comprises 13 residues. The V gene's germline CDR1 is SGHVS and CDR2 FQNEAQ. Trimming cost V 1 base and J 4 bases, with 8 bases left between them. The DNA of the CDR3 is TGTGCCAGCAGCTTAGACAGGGCGTACGAGCAGTACTTC. Its translation: CASSLDRAYEQYF.

The chain is built from TRBV19 and TRBJ2-7; 8 nucleotides match TRBD2. The germline CDR1 and CDR2 sequences are LNHDA and SQIVND (reference sequence). The CDR3 is 14 amino acids. V lost 7 bases, J lost 2 bases, and 7 bases stayed unmatched. The DNA for the CDR3 is TGTGCCAGTAAGCGGGCGGGGGGCGCCTACGAGCAGTACTTC. This encodes CASKRAGGAYEQYF.

This clone was seen a single time. This sequence joins TRBV4-1 and TRBJ1-1, with D perhaps matching TRBD1 (6 bases). The CDR3 extends over 16 amino acids. Trimming removed 0 bases at V and 1 base at J, with 12 bases between. CDR1 and CDR2 (germline): MGHRA, YSYEKL. CDR3 region: CASSQDLATGNTEAFF. CDR3 DNA sequence: TGCGCCAGCAGCCAAGATTTGGCGACAGGGAACACTGAAGCTTTCTTT.

This rearrangement joins TRBV1 to TRBJ2-3; the tabulated D call, TRBD2, remains unverified against the DNA. TRBV1 is a pseudogene. There are 17 residues in the CDR3. DNA of the CDR3: TGCACCAGCAGCCAAGAGGCGGGGGGGGCTTGCACAGATACGCAGTATTTT. Protein product: CTSSQEAGGACTDTQYF.

This rearrangement joins TRBV21-1 to TRBJ1-2; the table's TRBD1 call for D was not verified on the DNA. TRBV21-1 is described as a pseudogene. The CDR3 sequence is 12 residues long. CDR3 in amino acids: CASSPLGQGYTF. CDR3 bases: TGTGCCAGCAGCCCGTTGGGACAAGGCTACACCTTC.